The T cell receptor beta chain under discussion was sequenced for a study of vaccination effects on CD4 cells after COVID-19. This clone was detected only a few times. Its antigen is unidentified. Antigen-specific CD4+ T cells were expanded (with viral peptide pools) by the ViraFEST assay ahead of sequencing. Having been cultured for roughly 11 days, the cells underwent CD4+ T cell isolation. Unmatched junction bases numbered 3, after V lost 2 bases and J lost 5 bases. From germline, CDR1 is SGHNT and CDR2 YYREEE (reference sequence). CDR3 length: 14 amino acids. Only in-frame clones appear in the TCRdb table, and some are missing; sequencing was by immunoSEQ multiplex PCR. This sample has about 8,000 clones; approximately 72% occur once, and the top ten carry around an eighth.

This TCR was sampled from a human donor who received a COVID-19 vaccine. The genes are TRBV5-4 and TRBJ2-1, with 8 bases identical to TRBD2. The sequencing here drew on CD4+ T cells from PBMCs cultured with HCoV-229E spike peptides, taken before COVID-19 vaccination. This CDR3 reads CASSFSGVNNEQFF. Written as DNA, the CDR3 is TGTGCCAGCAGCTTTAGCGGGGTTAACAATGAGCAGTTCTTC.